The clone carrying this TCR beta chain was detected only a few times. The data stem from a study of patients and donors after allogeneic stem cell transplantation. The CDR3 extends over 13 amino acids. V was clipped by 7 bases and J by 3 bases, with 12 bases between them. MiXCR was run by TCRdb on the RT-PCR reads, yielding one entry per CDR3 protein. The table includes fewer than 75,000 distinct CDR3 sequences, about 26% detected once. Sequencing input: blood, either unsorted or a sorted T cell fraction (not recorded which). This chain connects TRBV12-3 or TRBV12-4 to TRBJ2-5, with a tentative D call TRBD1 (6 bases). This TCR was sampled from a human donor who was either an allogeneic HSCT recipient or a stem cell or donor lymphocyte infusion donor (not recorded which). It is not recorded whose cells these are; they may come from a transplant donor. Here the CDR3 reads CASTTTGKETQYF. DNA for the CDR3: TGTGCCAGCACTACCACAGGGAAAGAGACCCAGTACTTC.